The rows below give T cell receptor beta chains drawn from one sample of a study of blood T cell repertoires in COVID-19. The repertoire was sequenced with immunoSEQ multiplex PCR; TCRdb's copy has only in-frame clones and lacks some. The repertoire includes a few hundred thousand clones, around 90% of them detected once, and under 2.5% sits in the top ten. The source material was peripheral blood. These TCRs come from a woman aged 60 to 75 with COVID-19, enrolled during active disease. CDR3s include the opening cysteine and the closing phenylalanine or tryptophan. A D gene is named only where the DNA matches it firmly. Rows may omit the clone size; those that give it use once, few, many or a size class.

>-|-|TRBV4-2|TRBJ2-2
TGTGCCAGCAGCCGATACTCAGGGGAGAACACCGGGGAGCTGTTTTTT
CASSRYSGENTGELFF
>TRBD2|few|TRBV7-3|TRBJ2-1
TGTGCCAGCAGCTTAGTTGGACTAGCGGGAGTTTACAATGAGCAGTTCTTC
CASSLVGLAGVYNEQFF
>TRBD2|-|TRBV7-9|TRBJ2-6
TGTGCCAGCAGCTTTTATGCGGGGGGGCCCCGCGTCCTGACTTTC
CASSFYAGGPRVLTF
>-|-|TRBV5-5|TRBJ2-3
TGTGCCAGCAGCTTGTATCAGGATTCTAGCACAGATACGCAGTATTTT
CASSLYQDSSTDTQYF
>TRBD1|-|TRBV3-1/TRBV3-2|TRBJ1-1
TGTGCCAGCGCAAGACAGGGGAACACTGAAGCTTTCTTT
CASARQGNTEAFF
>TRBD1|-|TRBV16|TRBJ1-5
TGTGCCAGCAGCCCCTCGGGACAGGGCGAGCAGCCCCAGCATTTT
CASSPSGQGEQPQHF
>-|-|TRBV5-1|TRBJ2-1
TGCGCCAGCAGCCCGGCGCGTATTGGGGCGGGGGAGCAGTTCTTC
CASSPARIGAGEQFF
>TRBD2|once|TRBV6-2/TRBV6-3|TRBJ2-7
TGTGCCAGCAGTTACAGTGGACGGGGGGGAACCTACGAGCAGTACTTC
CASSYSGRGGTYEQYF
>TRBD1|-|TRBV5-4|TRBJ1-4
TGTGCCAGCAGCTCCCGGACAGGGCAGAATGAAAAACTGTTTTTT
CASSSRTGQNEKLFF
>-|-|TRBV15|TRBJ1-4
TGTGCCACCAGCAGAGAAGGGGCGGCAACTAATGAAAAACTGTTTTTT
CATSREGAATNEKLFF
>TRBD1|-|TRBV6-4|TRBJ2-7
TGTGCCAGCAGTAGTGAGACAGGGGACTACGAGCAGTACTTC
CASSSETGDYEQYF
>TRBD2|-|TRBV28|TRBJ2-3
TGTGCCAGCAGTGGGGTCCCTAGCGGGGGGCCGACAGATACGCAGTATTTT
CASSGVPSGGPTDTQYF
>-|-|TRBV13|TRBJ1-4
TGTGCCAGTCGAGGACGGGGAGACCCAGCAACTAATGAAAAACTGTTTTTT
CASRGRGDPATNEKLFF
>TRBD2|-|TRBV9|TRBJ2-1
TGTGCCAGCAGCGCTAGCGGGGGGGCCGTTTATGAGCAGTTCTTC
CASSASGGAVYEQFF
>-|-|TRBV6-2/TRBV6-3|TRBJ2-4
TGTGCCAGCAGTTTGTTAGCGATAGCCAAAAACATTCAGTACTTC
CASSLLAIAKNIQYF
>-|-|TRBV5-1|TRBJ2-5
TGCGCCAGCAGCTTGGAGCAGGCCGGTGGAGGGACCCAGTACTTC
CASSLEQAGGGTQYF
>-|-|TRBV7-6|TRBJ2-2
TGTGCCAGCAGCTTACTACGCGGCAACACCGGGGAGCTGTTTTTT
CASSLLRGNTGELFF
>-|-|TRBV7-3|TRBJ1-1
TGTGCCAGCAGCATCCAGGTGAACACTGAAGCTTTCTTT
CASSIQVNTEAFF